These T cell receptor beta chains were read from a single sample in a study of patients and donors after allogeneic stem cell transplantation. TCRdb passed the RT-PCR reads through MiXCR, listing each CDR3 protein once. The top ten clones hold less than 9.5% of a sample with 410,000 or so distinct CDR3 sequences, roughly 17% of them seen once. Source material: blood, either unsorted or a sorted T cell fraction (not recorded which). The receptors shown here come from a human donor who was either an allogeneic HSCT recipient or a stem cell or donor lymphocyte infusion donor (not recorded which). It is not recorded whose cells these are; they may come from a transplant donor. Each CDR3 is given with its conserved first and last residue. D genes are given only for firm matches. Clone size is stated in some rows and not others, as once, few, many or a class when expanded.

d_call: NA; v_call: TRBV5-1; clone_size: NA; j_call: TRBJ2-5; cdr3_nt: TGCGCCAGCAGCCCGGGTAACAGCCTACAAGAGACCCAGTACTTC; cdr3_aa: CASSPGNSLQETQYF
d_call: TRBD1; v_call: TRBV29-1; clone_size: few; j_call: TRBJ1-3; cdr3_nt: TGCAGCGTCCTTGGACAGGGGGGAAACACCATATATTTT; cdr3_aa: CSVLGQGGNTIYF
d_call: TRBD2; v_call: TRBV5-1; clone_size: few; j_call: TRBJ2-1; cdr3_nt: TGCGCCAGCAGCCCGTATTCGGGAGGCTCCTACAATGAGCAGTTCTTC; cdr3_aa: CASSPYSGGSYNEQFF
d_call: NA; v_call: TRBV7-3; clone_size: few; j_call: TRBJ2-5; cdr3_nt: TGTGCCAGCAGCTTAAGGGGCAGGGGTCTGAAGATAGAGACCCAGTACTTC; cdr3_aa: CASSLRGRGLKIETQYF
d_call: NA; v_call: TRBV3-1; clone_size: few; j_call: TRBJ1-6; cdr3_nt: TGTGCCAGCAGCCGGACAGACGATAATTCACCCCTCCACTTT; cdr3_aa: CASSRTDDNSPLHF
d_call: NA; v_call: TRBV4-3; clone_size: many; j_call: TRBJ2-1; cdr3_nt: TGCGCCAGCAGCCATTACAATGAGCAGTTCTTC; cdr3_aa: CASSHYNEQFF
d_call: NA; v_call: TRBV5-1; clone_size: few; j_call: TRBJ2-2; cdr3_nt: TGCGCCAGCAGCTTGGCTACTGGGGCACGGGAGCTGTTTTTT; cdr3_aa: CASSLATGARELFF
d_call: NA; v_call: TRBV20-1; clone_size: NA; j_call: TRBJ1-2; cdr3_nt: TGCAGTGCTAGAGACGACAGGGGCTACACCTTC; cdr3_aa: CSARDDRGYTF
d_call: NA; v_call: TRBV6-5; clone_size: few; j_call: TRBJ1-1; cdr3_nt: TGTGCCAGCAGTTACCCCCTCACCGACGGGCAGAACACTGAAGCTTTCTTT; cdr3_aa: CASSYPLTDGQNTEAFF
d_call: NA; v_call: TRBV29-1; clone_size: many; j_call: TRBJ2-3; cdr3_nt: TGCAGCGTTGGACGTAGCACAGATACGCAGTATTTT; cdr3_aa: CSVGRSTDTQYF
d_call: NA; v_call: TRBV5-1; clone_size: few; j_call: TRBJ1-2; cdr3_nt: TGCGCCAGCAGCTCGGACCGGGGATATGGCTACACCTTC; cdr3_aa: CASSSDRGYGYTF
d_call: NA; v_call: TRBV27; clone_size: NA; j_call: TRBJ2-1; cdr3_nt: TGTGCCAGCAGTCCGAAGTTATACAATGAGCAGTTCTTC; cdr3_aa: CASSPKLYNEQFF
d_call: NA; v_call: TRBV18; clone_size: few; j_call: TRBJ2-3; cdr3_nt: TGTGCCAGCTCCCCCAACGACGGGGGTACGCAGTATTTT; cdr3_aa: CASSPNDGGTQYF
d_call: TRBD2; v_call: TRBV3-1; clone_size: few; j_call: TRBJ2-5; cdr3_nt: TGTGCCAGCAGCCCCCTACGTACTAGCGGGAGCTTCGAGACCCAGTACTTC; cdr3_aa: CASSPLRTSGSFETQYF
d_call: NA; v_call: TRBV7-8; clone_size: NA; j_call: TRBJ2-4; cdr3_nt: TGTGCCAGCAGCTTAAGACTGGGACCGTTGAAAAACATTCAGTACTTC; cdr3_aa: CASSLRLGPLKNIQYF
d_call: NA; v_call: TRBV5-6; clone_size: few; j_call: TRBJ1-2; cdr3_nt: TGTGCCAGCAGCTCAGGTGAAGTGAGGATACAAGCCTATGGCTACACCTTC; cdr3_aa: CASSSGEVRIQAYGYTF
d_call: TRBD1; v_call: TRBV28; clone_size: few; j_call: TRBJ1-3; cdr3_nt: TGTGCCAGCAGCTCCGGGACAGGGGTTTTCACTGGAAACACCATATATTTT; cdr3_aa: CASSSGTGVFTGNTIYF
d_call: NA; v_call: TRBV6-2/TRBV6-3; clone_size: few; j_call: TRBJ2-3; cdr3_nt: TGTGCCAGCAGTCCCGGACAGCCTGGCACAGATACGCAGTATTTT; cdr3_aa: CASSPGQPGTDTQYF
d_call: TRBD2; v_call: TRBV9; clone_size: NA; j_call: TRBJ2-5; cdr3_nt: TGTGCCAGCAGCCATGGGACTAGCTCGTACCAAGAGACCCAGTACTTC; cdr3_aa: CASSHGTSSYQETQYF
d_call: NA; v_call: TRBV5-1; clone_size: few; j_call: TRBJ2-7; cdr3_nt: TGCGCCAGCAGCTTGGCTAGGGGGGCCGAGCAGTACTTC; cdr3_aa: CASSLARGAEQYF
d_call: TRBD2; v_call: TRBV18; clone_size: few; j_call: TRBJ2-1; cdr3_nt: TGTGCCAGCTCAGGGACTAGCGACTACAATGAGCAGTTCTTC; cdr3_aa: CASSGTSDYNEQFF
d_call: NA; v_call: TRBV20-1; clone_size: few; j_call: TRBJ2-1; cdr3_nt: TGCAGTGCTAGAGATTTCGGCAATGAGCAGTTCTTC; cdr3_aa: CSARDFGNEQFF
d_call: NA; v_call: TRBV29-1; clone_size: few; j_call: TRBJ1-1; cdr3_nt: TGCAGCGTTGAATGGGGCAGGGGTAGGAAAGCTTTCTTT; cdr3_aa: CSVEWGRGRKAFF
d_call: NA; v_call: TRBV5-1; clone_size: NA; j_call: TRBJ2-7; cdr3_nt: TGCGCCAGCAGCTTGGTGGAGAGTTCTTCCTACGAGCAGTACTTC; cdr3_aa: CASSLVESSSYEQYF
d_call: TRBD1; v_call: TRBV2; clone_size: NA; j_call: TRBJ2-7; cdr3_nt: TGTGCCAGCAGTGGTTTGTGGACAGGGAAATACGAGCAGTACTTC; cdr3_aa: CASSGLWTGKYEQYF
d_call: NA; v_call: TRBV7-9; clone_size: many; j_call: TRBJ2-3; cdr3_nt: TGTGCCAGCAGCTTCTTTCAGCGGCTAACCACAGATACGCAGTATTTT; cdr3_aa: CASSFFQRLTTDTQYF
d_call: NA; v_call: TRBV12-3/TRBV12-4; clone_size: NA; j_call: TRBJ1-2; cdr3_nt: TGTGCCAGCAGTTTAAGGGATAGGAATGGCTACACCTTC; cdr3_aa: CASSLRDRNGYTF